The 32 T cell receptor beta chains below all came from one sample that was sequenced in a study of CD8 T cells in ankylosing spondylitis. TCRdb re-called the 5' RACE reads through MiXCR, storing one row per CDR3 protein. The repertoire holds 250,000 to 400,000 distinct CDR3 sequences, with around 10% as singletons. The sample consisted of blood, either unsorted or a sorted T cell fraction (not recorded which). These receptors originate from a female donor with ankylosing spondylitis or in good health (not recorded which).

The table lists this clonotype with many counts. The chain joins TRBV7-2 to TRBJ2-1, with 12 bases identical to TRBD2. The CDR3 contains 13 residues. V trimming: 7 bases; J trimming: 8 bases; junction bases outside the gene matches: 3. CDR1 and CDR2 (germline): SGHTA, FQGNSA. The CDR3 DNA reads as TGTGCCAGCACCGGACTAGCGGGACATGAGCAGTTCTTC. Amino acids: CASTGLAGHEQFF.

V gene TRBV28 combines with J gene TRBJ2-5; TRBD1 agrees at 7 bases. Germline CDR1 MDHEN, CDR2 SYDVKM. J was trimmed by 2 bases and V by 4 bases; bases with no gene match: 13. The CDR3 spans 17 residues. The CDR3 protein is CASSSVPGTAQQETQYF. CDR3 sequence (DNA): TGTGCCAGCAGTTCCGTCCCCGGGACAGCTCAGCAAGAGACCCAGTACTTC.

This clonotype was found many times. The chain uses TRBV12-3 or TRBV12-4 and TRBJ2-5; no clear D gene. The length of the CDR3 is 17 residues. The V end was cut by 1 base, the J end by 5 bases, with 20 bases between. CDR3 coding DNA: TGTGCCAGCAGTTTAGGTATACTGCTTGGCAATGGGGAGACCCAGTACTTC. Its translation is CASSLGILLGNGETQYF.

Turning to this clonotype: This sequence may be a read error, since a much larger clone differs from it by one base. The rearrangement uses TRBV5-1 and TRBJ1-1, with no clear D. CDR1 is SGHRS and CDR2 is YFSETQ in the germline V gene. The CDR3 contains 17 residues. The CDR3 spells CTSSLVRSQDLNTEAFF. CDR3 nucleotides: TGCACCAGCAGCTTGGTTCGATCCCAGGACTTGAACACTGAAGCTTTCTTT. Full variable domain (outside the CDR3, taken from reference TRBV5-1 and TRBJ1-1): KAGVTQTPRYLIKTRGQQVTLSCSPISGHRSVSWYQQTPGQGLQFLFEYFSETQRNKGNFPGRFSGRQFSNSRSEMNVSTLELGDSALYLCTSSLVRSQDLNTEAFFGQGTRLTVV.

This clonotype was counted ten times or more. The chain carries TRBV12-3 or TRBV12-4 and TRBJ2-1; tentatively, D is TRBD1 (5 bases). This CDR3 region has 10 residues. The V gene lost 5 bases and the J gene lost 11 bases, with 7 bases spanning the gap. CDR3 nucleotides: TGTGCCAGCAGTCTGGGGCAGCAGTTCTTC. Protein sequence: CASSLGQQFF.

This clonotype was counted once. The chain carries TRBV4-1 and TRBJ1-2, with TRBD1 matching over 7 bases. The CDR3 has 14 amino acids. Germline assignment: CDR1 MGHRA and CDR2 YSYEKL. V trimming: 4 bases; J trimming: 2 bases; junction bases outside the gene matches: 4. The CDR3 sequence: CASSPDRFNYGYTF. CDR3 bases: TGCGCCAGCAGCCCGGACAGGTTCAACTATGGCTACACCTTC.

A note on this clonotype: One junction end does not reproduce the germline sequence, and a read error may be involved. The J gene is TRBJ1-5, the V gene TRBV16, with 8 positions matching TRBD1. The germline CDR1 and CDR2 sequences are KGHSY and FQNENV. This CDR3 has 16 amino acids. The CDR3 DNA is TGTGCTAGCAGCCATCAGGAGACAGGGGATTATCAGCCCCAGCATTTT. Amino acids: CASSHQETGDYQPQHF.

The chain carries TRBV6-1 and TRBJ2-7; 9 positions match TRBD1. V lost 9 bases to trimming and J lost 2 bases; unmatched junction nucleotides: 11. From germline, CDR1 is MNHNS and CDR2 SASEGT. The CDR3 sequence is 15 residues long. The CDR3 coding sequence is TGTGCCAGTCAACTCCAGGGACAGGGCACCTACGAGCAGTACTTC. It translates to CASQLQGQGTYEQYF.

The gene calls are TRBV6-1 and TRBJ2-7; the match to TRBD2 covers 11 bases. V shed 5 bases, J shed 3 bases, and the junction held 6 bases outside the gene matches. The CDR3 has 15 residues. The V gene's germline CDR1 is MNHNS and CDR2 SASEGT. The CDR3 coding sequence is TGTGCCAGCAGTATCACTAGCGGGAGAGGCTACGAGCAGTACTTC. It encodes CASSITSGRGYEQYF.

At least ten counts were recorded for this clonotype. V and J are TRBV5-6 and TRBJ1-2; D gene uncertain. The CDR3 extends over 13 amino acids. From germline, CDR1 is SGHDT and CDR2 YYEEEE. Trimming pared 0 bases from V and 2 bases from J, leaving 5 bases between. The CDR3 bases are TGTGCCAGCAGCTTGGGGGAAAACTATGGCTACACCTTC. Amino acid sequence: CASSLGENYGYTF.

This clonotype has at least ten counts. In DNA form, the CDR3 reads TGCGCCAGCAATGGTCTTACAGGCACAGATACGCAGTATTTT. It encodes CASNGLTGTDTQYF. The chain couples TRBV5-1 to TRBJ2-3, with D unclear. From germline, CDR1 is SGHRS and CDR2 YFSETQ. Trimming took off 6 bases at V and 1 base at J, with 12 bases between the two ends. This CDR3 is 14 amino acids long.

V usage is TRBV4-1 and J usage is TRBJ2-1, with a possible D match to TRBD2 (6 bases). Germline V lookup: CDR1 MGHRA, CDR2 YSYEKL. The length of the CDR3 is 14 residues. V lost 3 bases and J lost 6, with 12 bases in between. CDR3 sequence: CASSHTGTGNEQFF. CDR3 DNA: TGCGCCAGCAGCCATACGGGGACTGGCAATGAGCAGTTCTTC.

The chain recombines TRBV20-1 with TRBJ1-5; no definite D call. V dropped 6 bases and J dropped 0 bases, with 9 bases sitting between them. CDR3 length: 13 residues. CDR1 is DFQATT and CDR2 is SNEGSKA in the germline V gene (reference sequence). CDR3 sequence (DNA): TGCAGTGCCGTGGGAGTTAGCAATCAGCCCCAGCATTTT. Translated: CSAVGVSNQPQHF.

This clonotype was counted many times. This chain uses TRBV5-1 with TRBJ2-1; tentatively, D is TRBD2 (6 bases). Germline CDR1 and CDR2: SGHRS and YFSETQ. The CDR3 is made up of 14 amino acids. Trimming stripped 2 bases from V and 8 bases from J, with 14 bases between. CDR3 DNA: TGCGCCAGCAGCTTAAATCTAGCGATGGATGAGCAGTTCTTC. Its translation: CASSLNLAMDEQFF.

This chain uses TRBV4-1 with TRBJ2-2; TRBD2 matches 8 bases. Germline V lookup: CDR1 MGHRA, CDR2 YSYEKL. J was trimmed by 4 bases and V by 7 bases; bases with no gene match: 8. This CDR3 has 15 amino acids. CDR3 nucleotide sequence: TGCGCCAGCACTACCCGGGAGGGTGGCACCGGGGAGCTGTTTTTT. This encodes CASTTREGGTGELFF.

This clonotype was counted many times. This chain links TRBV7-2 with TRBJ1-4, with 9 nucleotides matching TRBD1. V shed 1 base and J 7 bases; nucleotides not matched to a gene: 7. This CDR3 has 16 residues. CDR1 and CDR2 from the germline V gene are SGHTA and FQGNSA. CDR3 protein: CASSLVGGTGSEKLFF. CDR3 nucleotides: TGTGCCAGCAGCTTAGTGGGGGGGACAGGGAGTGAAAAACTGTTTTTT.

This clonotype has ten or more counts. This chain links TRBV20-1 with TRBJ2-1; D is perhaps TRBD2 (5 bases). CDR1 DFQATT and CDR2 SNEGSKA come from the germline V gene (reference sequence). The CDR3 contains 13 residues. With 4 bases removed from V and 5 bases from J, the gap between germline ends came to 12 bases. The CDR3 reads CSANFFSDNEQFF. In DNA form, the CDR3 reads TGCAGTGCTAATTTTTTTAGCGACAATGAGCAGTTCTTC.

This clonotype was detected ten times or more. The CDR3, as DNA: TGCGCCAGCAGCTTGGGCCAGAATAAAGAGACCCAGTACTTC. Residues: CASSLGQNKETQYF. J is TRBJ2-5 and V is TRBV5-1; no firm D call. CDR1 and CDR2 (germline): SGHRS, YFSETQ. The V and J ends lost 0 bases and 3 bases respectively, with 9 bases between them. The CDR3 is made up of 14 amino acids.

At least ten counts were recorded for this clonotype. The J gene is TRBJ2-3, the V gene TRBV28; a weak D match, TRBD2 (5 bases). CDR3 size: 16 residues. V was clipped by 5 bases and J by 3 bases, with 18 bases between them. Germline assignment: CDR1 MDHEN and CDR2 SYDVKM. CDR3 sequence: CASSPAFAAETDTQYF. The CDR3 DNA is TGTGCCAGCAGTCCGGCTTTTGCAGCGGAGACAGATACGCAGTATTTT.

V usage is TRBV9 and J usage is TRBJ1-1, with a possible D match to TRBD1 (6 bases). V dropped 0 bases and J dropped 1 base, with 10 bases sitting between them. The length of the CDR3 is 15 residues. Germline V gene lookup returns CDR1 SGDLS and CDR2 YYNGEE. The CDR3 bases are TGTGCCAGCAGCGTAGGGGGGGGGCAGAACACTGAAGCTTTCTTT. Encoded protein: CASSVGGGQNTEAFF.

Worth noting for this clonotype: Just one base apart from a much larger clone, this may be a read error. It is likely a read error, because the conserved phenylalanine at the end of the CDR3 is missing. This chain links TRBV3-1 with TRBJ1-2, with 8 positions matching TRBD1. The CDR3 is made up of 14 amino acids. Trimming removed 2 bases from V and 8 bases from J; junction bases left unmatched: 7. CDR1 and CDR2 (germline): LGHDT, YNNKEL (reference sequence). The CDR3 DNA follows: TGTGCCAGCAGCCAATACAGGGGGTCCGGAGGCTACACCTCC. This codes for CASSQYRGSGGYTS.

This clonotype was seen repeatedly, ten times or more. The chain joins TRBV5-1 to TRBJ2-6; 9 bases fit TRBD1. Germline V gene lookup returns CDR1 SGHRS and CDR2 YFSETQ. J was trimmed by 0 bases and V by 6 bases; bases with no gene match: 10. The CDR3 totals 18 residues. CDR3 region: CASIDIGQGSSGANVLTF. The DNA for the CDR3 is TGCGCCAGCATTGATATAGGACAGGGGAGCTCTGGGGCCAACGTCCTGACTTTC.

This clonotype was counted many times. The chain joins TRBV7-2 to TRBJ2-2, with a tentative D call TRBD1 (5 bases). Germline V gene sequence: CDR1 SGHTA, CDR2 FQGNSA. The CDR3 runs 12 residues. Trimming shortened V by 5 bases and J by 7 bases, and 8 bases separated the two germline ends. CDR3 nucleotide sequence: TGTGCCAGCAGCGGGGCCAACGGGGAGCTGTTTTTT. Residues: CASSGANGELFF.

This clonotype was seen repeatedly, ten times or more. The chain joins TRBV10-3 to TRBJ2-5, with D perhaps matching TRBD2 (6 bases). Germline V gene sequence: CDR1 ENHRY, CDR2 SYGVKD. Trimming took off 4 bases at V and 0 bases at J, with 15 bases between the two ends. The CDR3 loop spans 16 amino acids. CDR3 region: CAISGSDYQYQETQYF. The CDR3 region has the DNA TGTGCCATCAGTGGGTCGGACTACCAGTACCAAGAGACCCAGTACTTC.

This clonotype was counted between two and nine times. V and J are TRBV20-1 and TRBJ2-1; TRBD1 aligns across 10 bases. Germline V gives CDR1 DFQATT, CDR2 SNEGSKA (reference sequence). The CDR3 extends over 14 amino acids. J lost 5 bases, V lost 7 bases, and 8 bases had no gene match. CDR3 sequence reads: CSGTGTGDHNEQFF. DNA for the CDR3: TGCAGTGGTACCGGGACAGGGGACCACAATGAGCAGTTCTTC.

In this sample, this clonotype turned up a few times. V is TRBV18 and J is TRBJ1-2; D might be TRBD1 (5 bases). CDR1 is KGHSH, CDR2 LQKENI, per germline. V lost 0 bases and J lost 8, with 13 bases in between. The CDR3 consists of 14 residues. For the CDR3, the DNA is TGTGCCAGCTCACCACCGATTTCAGGGTACGGCTACACCTTC. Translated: CASSPPISGYGYTF.

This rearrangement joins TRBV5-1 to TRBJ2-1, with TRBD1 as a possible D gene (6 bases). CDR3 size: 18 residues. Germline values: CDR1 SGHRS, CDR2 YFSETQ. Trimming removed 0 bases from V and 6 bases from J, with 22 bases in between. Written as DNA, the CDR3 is TGCGCCAGCAGCTTGGAGGGCAGGGGTGAGGGTCCTGGCAATGAGCAGTTCTTC. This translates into CASSLEGRGEGPGNEQFF.

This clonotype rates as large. CDR3 amino acids: CASSFWGGDYEQYF. CDR3 nucleotide sequence: TGTGCCAGCAGTTTTTGGGGGGGGGATTACGAGCAGTACTTC. V and J are TRBV28 and TRBJ2-7; TRBD2 agrees at 7 bases. The V and J ends lost 3 bases and 4 bases, in that order; junction bases with no gene match: 6. Germline CDR1 and CDR2: MDHEN and SYDVKM. The CDR3 extends over 14 amino acids.

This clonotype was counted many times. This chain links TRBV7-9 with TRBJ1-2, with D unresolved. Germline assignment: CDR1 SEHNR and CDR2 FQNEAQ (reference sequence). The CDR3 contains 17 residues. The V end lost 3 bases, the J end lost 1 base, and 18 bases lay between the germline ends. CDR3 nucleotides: TGTGCCAGCAGCTTGGTCCCGGCAGAAGCTTATAACTATGGCTACACCTTC. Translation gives CASSLVPAEAYNYGYTF.

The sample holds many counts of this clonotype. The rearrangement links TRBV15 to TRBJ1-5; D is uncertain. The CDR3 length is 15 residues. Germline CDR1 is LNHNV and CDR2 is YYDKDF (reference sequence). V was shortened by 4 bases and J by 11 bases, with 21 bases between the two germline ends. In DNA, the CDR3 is TGTGCCACCAGCACTCGGGAGCAGCCCCCACGGACCCAGCATTTT. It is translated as CATSTREQPPRTQHF.

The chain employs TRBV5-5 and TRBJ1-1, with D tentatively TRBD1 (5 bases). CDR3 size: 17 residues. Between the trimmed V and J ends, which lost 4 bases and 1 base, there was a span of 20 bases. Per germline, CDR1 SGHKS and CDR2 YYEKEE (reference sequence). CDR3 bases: TGTGCCAGCAGCGGCCCGGGGGAAAGGGTTGGGAACACTGAAGCTTTCTTT. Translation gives CASSGPGERVGNTEAFF.

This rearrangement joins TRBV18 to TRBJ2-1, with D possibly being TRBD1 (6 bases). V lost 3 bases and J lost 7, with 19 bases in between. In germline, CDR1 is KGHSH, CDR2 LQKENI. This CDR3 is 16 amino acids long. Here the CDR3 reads CASSPISTFRGNEQFF. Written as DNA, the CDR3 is TGTGCCAGCTCACCGATTTCGACTTTTAGGGGGAATGAGCAGTTCTTC.